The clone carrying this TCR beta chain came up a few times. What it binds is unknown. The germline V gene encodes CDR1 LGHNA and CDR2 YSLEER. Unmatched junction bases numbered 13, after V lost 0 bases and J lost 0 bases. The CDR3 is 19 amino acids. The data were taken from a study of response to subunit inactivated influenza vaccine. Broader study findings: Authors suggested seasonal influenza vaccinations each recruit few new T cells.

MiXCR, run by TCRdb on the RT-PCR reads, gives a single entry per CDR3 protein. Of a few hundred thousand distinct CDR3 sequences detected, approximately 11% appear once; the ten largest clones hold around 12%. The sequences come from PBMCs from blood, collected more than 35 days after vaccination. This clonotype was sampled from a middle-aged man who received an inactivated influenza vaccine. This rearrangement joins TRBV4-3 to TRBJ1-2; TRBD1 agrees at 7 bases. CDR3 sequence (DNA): TGCGCCAGCAGCCAAGATAGCCCCGGGACAGCCATCACTAACTATGGCTACACCTTC. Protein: CASSQDSPGTAITNYGYTF.